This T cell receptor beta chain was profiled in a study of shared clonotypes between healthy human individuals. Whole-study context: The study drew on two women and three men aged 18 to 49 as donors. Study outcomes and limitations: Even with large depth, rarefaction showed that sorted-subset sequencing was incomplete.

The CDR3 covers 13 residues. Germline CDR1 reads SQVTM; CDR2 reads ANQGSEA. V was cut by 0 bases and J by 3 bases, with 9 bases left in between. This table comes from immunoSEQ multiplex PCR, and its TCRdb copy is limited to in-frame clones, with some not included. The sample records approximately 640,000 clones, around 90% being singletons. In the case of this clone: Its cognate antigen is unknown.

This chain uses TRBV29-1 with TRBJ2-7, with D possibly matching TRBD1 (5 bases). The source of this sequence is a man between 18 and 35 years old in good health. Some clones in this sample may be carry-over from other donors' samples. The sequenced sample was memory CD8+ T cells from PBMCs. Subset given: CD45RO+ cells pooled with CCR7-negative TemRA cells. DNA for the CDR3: TGCAGCGTTGAAGAAGGGCAGGGCTACGAGCAGTACTTC. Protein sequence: CSVEEGQGYEQYF.